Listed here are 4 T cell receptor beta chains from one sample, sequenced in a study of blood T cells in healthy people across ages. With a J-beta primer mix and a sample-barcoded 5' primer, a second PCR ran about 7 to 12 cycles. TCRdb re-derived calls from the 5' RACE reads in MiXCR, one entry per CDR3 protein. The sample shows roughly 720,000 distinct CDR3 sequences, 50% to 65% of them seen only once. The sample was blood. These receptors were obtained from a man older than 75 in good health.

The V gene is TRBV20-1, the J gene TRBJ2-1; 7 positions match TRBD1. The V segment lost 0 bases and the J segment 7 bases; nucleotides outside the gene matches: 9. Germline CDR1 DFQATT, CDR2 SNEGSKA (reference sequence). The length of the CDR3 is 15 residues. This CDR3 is CSARDRTGAFNEQFF. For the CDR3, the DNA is TGCAGTGCTAGAGATCGTACAGGGGCCTTTAATGAGCAGTTCTTC.

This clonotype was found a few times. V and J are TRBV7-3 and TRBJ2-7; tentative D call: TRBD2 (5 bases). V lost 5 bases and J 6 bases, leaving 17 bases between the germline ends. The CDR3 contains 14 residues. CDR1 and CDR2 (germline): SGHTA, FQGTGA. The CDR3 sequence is CASSPAGWGAEQYF. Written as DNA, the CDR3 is TGTGCCAGCAGCCCCGCGGGTTGGGGAGCCGAGCAGTACTTC.

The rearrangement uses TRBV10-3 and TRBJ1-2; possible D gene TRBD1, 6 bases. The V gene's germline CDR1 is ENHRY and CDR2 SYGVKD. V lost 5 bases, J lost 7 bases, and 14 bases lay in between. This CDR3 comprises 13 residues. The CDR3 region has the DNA TGTGCCATCAGTACAGGGTCGGCTGCTGGCTACACCTTC. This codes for CAISTGSAAGYTF.

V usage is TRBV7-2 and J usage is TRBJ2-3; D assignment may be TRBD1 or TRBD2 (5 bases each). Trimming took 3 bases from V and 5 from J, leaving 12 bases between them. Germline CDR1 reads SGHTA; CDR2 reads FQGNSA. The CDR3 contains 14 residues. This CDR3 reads CASSLRGQIDTQYF. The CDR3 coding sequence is TGTGCCAGCAGCTTGAGGGGCCAAATAGATACGCAGTATTTT.